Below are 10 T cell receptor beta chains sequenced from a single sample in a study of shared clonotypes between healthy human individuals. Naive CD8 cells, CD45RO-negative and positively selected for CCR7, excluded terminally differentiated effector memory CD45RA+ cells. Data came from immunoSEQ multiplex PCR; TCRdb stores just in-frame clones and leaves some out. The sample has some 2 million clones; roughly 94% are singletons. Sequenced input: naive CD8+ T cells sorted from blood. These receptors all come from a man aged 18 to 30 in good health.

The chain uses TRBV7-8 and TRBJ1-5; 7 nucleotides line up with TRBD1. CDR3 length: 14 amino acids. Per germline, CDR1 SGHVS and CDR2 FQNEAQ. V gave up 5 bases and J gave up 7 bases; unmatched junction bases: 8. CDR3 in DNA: TGTGCCAGCAGCGCGACAGGGTCGCACCAGCCCCAGCATTTT. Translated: CASSATGSHQPQHF.

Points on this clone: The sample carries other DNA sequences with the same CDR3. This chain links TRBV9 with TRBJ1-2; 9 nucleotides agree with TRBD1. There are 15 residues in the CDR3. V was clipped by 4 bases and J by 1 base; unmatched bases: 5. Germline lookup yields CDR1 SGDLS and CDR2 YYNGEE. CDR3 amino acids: CASSPSGQGNYGYTF. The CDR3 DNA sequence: TGTGCCAGCAGCCCCTCGGGACAGGGTAACTATGGCTACACCTTC.

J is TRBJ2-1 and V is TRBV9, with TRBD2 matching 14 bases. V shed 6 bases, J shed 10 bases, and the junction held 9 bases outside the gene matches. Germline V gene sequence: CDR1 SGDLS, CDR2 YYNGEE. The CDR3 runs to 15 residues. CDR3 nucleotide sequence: TGTGCCAGCACCGAGGGACTAGCGGGAGTGAACGAGCAGTTCTTC. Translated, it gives CASTEGLAGVNEQFF.

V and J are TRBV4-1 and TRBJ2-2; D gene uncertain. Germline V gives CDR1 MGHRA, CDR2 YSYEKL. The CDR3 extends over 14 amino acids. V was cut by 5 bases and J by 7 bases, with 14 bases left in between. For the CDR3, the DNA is TGCGCCAGCAGCAGTTTAACGGTCGGCGGGGAGCTGTTTTTT. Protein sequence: CASSSLTVGGELFF.

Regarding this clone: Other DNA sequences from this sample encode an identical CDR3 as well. The DNA for the CDR3 is TGTGCCAGCAGCTTTGGGCAAGGAGGATCACCCCTCCACTTT. Translated, it gives CASSFGQGGSPLHF. The V and J genes are TRBV5-6 and TRBJ1-6, with D unresolved. The ends were cut back, 2 bases at V and 10 bases at J, with 13 bases in the middle. The CDR3 runs 14 residues. CDR1 is SGHDT and CDR2 is YYEEEE in the germline V gene.

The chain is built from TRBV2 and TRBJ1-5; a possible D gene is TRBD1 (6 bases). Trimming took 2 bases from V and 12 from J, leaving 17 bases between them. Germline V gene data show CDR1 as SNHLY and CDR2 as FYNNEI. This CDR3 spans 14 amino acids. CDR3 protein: CASSESYDRPLQHF. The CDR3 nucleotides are TGTGCCAGCAGTGAATCCTACGACAGGCCTCTCCAGCATTTT.

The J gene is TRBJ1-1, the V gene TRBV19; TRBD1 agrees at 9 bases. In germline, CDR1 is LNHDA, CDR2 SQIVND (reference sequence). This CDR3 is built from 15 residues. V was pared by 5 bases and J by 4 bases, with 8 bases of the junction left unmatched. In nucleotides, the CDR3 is TGTGCCAGTAGTGCTGGAACAGGGGGCCTCACTGAAGCTTTCTTT. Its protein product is CASSAGTGGLTEAFF. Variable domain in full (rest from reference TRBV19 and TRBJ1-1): DGGITQSPKYLFRKEGQNVTLSCEQNLNHDAMYWYRQDPGQGLRLIYYSQIVNDFQKGDIAEGYSVSREKKESFPLTVTSAQKNPTAFYLCASSAGTGGLTEAFFGQGTRLTVV.

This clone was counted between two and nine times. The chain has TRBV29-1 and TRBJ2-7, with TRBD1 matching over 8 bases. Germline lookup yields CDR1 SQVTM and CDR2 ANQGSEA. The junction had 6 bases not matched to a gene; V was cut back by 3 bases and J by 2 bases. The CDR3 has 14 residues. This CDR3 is CSVEFPGGAYEQYF. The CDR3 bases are TGCAGCGTTGAGTTCCCAGGGGGCGCCTACGAGCAGTACTTC.

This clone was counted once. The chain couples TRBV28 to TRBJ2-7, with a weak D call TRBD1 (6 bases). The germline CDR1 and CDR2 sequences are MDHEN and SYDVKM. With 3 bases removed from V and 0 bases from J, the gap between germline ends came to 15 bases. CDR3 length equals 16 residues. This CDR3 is CASSFPLYRASYEQYF. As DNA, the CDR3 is TGTGCCAGCAGTTTTCCCTTGTACAGGGCCTCCTACGAGCAGTACTTC.

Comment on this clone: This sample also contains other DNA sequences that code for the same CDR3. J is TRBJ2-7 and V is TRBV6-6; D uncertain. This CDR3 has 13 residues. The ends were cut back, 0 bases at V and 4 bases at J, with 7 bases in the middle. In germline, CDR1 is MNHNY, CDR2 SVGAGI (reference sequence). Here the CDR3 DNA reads TGTGCCAGCAGTTACTCCAACAGTTACGAGCAGTACTTC. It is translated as CASSYSNSYEQYF.